This T cell receptor (beta chain) was obtained from a study of technical replicates of blood from a handful of donors (TCRdb year 2017). The CDR3 sequence holds 12 residues, the cysteine and phenylalanine included. The CDR3 DNA has 36 bases and is translated from base 1. In the germline V gene, CDR1 corresponds to SGHDT and CDR2 to YYEEEE. Relative to germline, V is 4 bases shorter and J is 7 bases shorter, with 9 bases between their ends. This clone was seen only once. Its antigen remains unidentified. There are no base qualities to consult, and no much larger clone falls within one base. Libraries were made using the immunoSEQ multiplex PCR assay. Not all clones reach the TCRdb copy of this immuneACCESS table, which keeps in-frame sequences only. Checked studies attribute under half of the gap to unresolved V genes and leave the rest unexplained. The sample yields 35,000 to 50,000 clones; 96% were counted once. 0.37% of the sample belongs to the ten largest clones.

Input material: T cells isolated from PBMCs. The origin of this receptor is a human donor in good health. The chain joins TRBV5-6 to TRBJ2-1, and perhaps TRBD2 as D gene, on 5 matching bases. The CDR3 here reads CASSKLVNEQFF. The sequenced DNA: TGTGCCAGCAGCAAACTAGTAAATGAGCAGTTCTTC.